In its sample, the clone carrying this T cell receptor (beta chain) was seen many times. Its cognate antigen is unknown. The source of the sample is a study of T cell repertoires in cytomegalovirus infection. Looking at the study overall: CMV infection plus the matching HLA type was flagged by public TCR beta signatures. Study conclusions and caveats: Based on cumulative public TCR beta family frequency, carriers of CMV plus the relevant HLA were identified. The response measured ex vivo was dominated by TCR beta clonotypes (HLA-C-restricted and CMV-specific).

TCRdb fed the reads into MiXCR, producing one record per CDR3 protein. The sample has 200,000 or so distinct CDR3 sequences, roughly a fifth seen once. The J segment lost 5 bases and the V segment lost 5 bases, leaving 8 bases of the junction unmatched. Germline CDR1 SGHTA, CDR2 FQGNSA. CDR3 size: 14 residues. The origin of this receptor is a human donor in good health (CMV status not recorded). Some clones in this sample may be carry-over from other donors' samples. The sequencing sample was made of PBMCs. The chain uses TRBV7-2 and TRBJ1-1, with 7 bases that match TRBD1. The CDR3 loop is CASSERTGLTEAFF. DNA of the CDR3: TGTGCCAGCAGCGAACGGACAGGCCTGACTGAAGCTTTCTTT.